This TCR beta chain emerged from a study of T cell responses to AZD1222 COVID-19 vaccine. This clone has more than one count but fewer than ten. The target antigen is unknown. Clones were read by immunoSEQ multiplex PCR, and TCRdb kept only the in-frame ones, dropping some. The sample yields under 150,000 clones, about 90% seen once. Study observations and caveats: Only five or six people who got AZD1222 tested seropositive at baseline. In the spike-specific TCR repertoire, nearly half reportedly target unmutated variant regions. The donor cohort was predominantly white British with a female majority, and clonal diversity may have been underestimated.

The TCR comes from an adult in good health. The source was peripheral blood, collected on day 0 of AZD1222 vaccination.

The CDR3 sequence is CASSVYREAFF. Here the CDR3 DNA reads TGTGCCAGCAGCGTGTACAGGGAAGCTTTCTTT. The rearrangement joins TRBV9 to TRBJ1-1; tentative D call: TRBD1 (5 bases). V lost 2 bases and J 8 bases, leaving 7 bases between the germline ends. This CDR3 is built from 11 residues. Germline-derived CDR1 and CDR2 are SGDLS and YYNGEE.